Presented here are 28 T cell receptor beta chains from one specimen sequenced in a study of CD8 T cells in Susac syndrome. With random hexamers, reverse transcription was performed on roughly 0.5 to 1 ug of RNA. TCRdb re-called the immunoSEQ multiplex PCR reads through MiXCR, storing one row per CDR3 protein. This sample has around 300,000 distinct CDR3 sequences, with 70% to 90% found just once. Sequences were obtained from CD8+ T cells from PBMCs. These receptors were obtained from a human donor with multiple sclerosis.

The chain couples TRBV12-3 or TRBV12-4 to TRBJ2-5; D perhaps matches TRBD2 (5 bases). This CDR3 region has 11 residues. Trimming cost V 8 bases and J 5 bases, with 9 bases left between them. The CDR3 is CASGRPETQYF. CDR3 DNA: TGTGCCAGCGGGAGACCGGAGACCCAGTACTTC.

This clonotype was counted once. The V call is TRBV7-2, the J call TRBJ2-7, with a possible D match to TRBD1 (5 bases). The CDR3 loop spans 14 amino acids. Trimming removed 7 bases at V and 3 bases at J, with 16 bases between. Germline loops: CDR1 SGHTA, CDR2 FQGNSA. For the CDR3, the DNA is TGTGCCAGCACCCCGGACAAGCTACACTACGAGCAGTACTTC. Protein: CASTPDKLHYEQYF.

The V call is TRBV28, the J call TRBJ2-7, with D uncertain. V shed 5 bases and J shed 4 bases, with 12 bases lying between them. The CDR3 has 13 amino acids. From germline, CDR1 is MDHEN and CDR2 SYDVKM. Here the CDR3 reads CASSPREWYEQYF. DNA of the CDR3: TGTGCCAGCAGTCCCCGCGAGTGGTACGAGCAGTACTTC.

The genes are TRBV9 and TRBJ1-1; D uncertain. This CDR3 is built from 13 residues. Germline V gene data show CDR1 as SGDLS and CDR2 as YYNGEE. Trimming took 4 bases from V and 2 from J, leaving 9 bases between them. The CDR3: CASSPITNTEAFF. In DNA form, the CDR3 reads TGTGCCAGCAGCCCAATTACTAACACTGAAGCTTTCTTT.

This rearrangement joins TRBV7-9 to TRBJ1-1; unclear D gene. The CDR3 is 13 residues long. V lost 6 bases and J 4 bases, leaving 12 bases between the germline ends. Germline CDR1 is SEHNR and CDR2 is FQNEAQ (reference sequence). The DNA of the CDR3 is TGTGCCAGCAGGGTGACGCTGGGCACTGAAGCTTTCTTT. Translation: CASRVTLGTEAFF. The variable domain in full, completed from reference TRBV7-9 and TRBJ1-1, reads DTGVSQNPRHKITKRGQNVTFRCDPISEHNRLYWYRQTLGQGPEFLTYFQNEAQLEKSRLLSDRFSAERPKGSFSTLEIQRTEQGDSAMYLCASRVTLGTEAFFGQGTRLTVV.

The rearrangement uses TRBV4-3 and TRBJ2-1; D unclear. From germline, CDR1 is LGHNA and CDR2 YSLEER. Trimming stripped 0 bases from V and 10 bases from J, with 13 bases between. This CDR3 contains 14 residues. The CDR3 bases are TGCGCCAGCAGCCAAGATCTGGTGAATCGGGAGCAGTTCTTC. Translation gives CASSQDLVNREQFF.

The rearrangement joins TRBV12-3 or TRBV12-4 to TRBJ2-5, with D uncertain. Trimming removed 4 bases at V and 4 bases at J, with 7 bases between. The CDR3 runs 12 residues. The CDR3 reads CASSYDSETQYF. CDR3 DNA: TGTGCCAGCAGTTATGACTCAGAGACCCAGTACTTC.

The CDR3 sequence: CASSQAFGTGGPGEQYF. CDR3 nucleotides: TGTGCCAGCAGCCAAGCCTTTGGGACAGGGGGACCTGGCGAGCAGTACTTC. The rearrangement uses TRBV14 and TRBJ2-7, with 11 bases lining up with TRBD1. J was trimmed by 6 bases and V by 1 base; bases with no gene match: 11. This CDR3 region has 17 residues. Germline CDR1 SGHDN, CDR2 FVKESK. The variable domain in full, completed from reference TRBV14 and TRBJ2-7, reads EAGVTQFPSHSVIEKGQTVTLRCDPISGHDNLYWYRRVMGKEIKFLLHFVKESKQDESGMPNNRFLAERTGGTYSTLKVQPAELEDSGVYFCASSQAFGTGGPGEQYFGPGTRLTVT.

This clonotype was seen a single time. This sequence joins TRBV3-1 and TRBJ1-1; D may be TRBD1 (5 bases). Trimming took 4 bases from V and 4 from J, leaving 13 bases between them. The CDR3 covers 14 residues. The germline gives CDR1 LGHDT, CDR2 YNNKEL (reference sequence). CDR3 loop: CASSLPRRVTEAFF. The CDR3 nucleotides read TGTGCCAGCAGCCTCCCCCGCAGGGTCACTGAAGCTTTCTTT.

The chain employs TRBV10-1 and TRBJ1-5; 7 bases line up with TRBD1. The germline V gene has CDR1 WNHNN and CDR2 SYGVQD (reference sequence). V dropped 6 bases and J dropped 0; count of bases not matched to a gene: 8. The CDR3 is 16 amino acids. As DNA, the CDR3 is TGCGCCAGCAGCAAGAGAACAGGGGATAGCAATCAGCCCCAGCATTTT. It codes for CASSKRTGDSNQPQHF.

This chain joins TRBV29-1 and TRBJ2-1, with TRBD1 matching over 10 bases. CDR3 length equals 16 residues. Germline assignment: CDR1 SQVTM and CDR2 ANQGSEA. The V gene end was trimmed by 6 bases and the J gene end by 0 bases; junction bases not matched to a gene: 8. CDR3 residues: CSVPDRGKSSYNEQFF. The DNA of the CDR3 is TGCAGCGTGCCGGACAGGGGGAAGAGCTCCTACAATGAGCAGTTCTTC.

J is TRBJ2-4 and V is TRBV27; 7 bases are a match to TRBD2. Trimming cost V 6 bases and J 0 bases; bases outside gene matches: 5. Germline lookup yields CDR1 MNHEY and CDR2 SMNVEV (reference sequence). The CDR3 runs 15 residues. CDR3 coding DNA: TGTGCCAGCAGCCCGGGGGGACTAGCCAAAAACATTCAGTACTTC. Residues: CASSPGGLAKNIQYF.

V is TRBV7-2 and J is TRBJ2-1; D gene unclear. The CDR3 is 15 amino acids. Germline V lookup: CDR1 SGHTA, CDR2 FQGNSA. V was cut by 5 bases and J by 4 bases, with 15 bases left in between. CDR3 amino acids: CASSALHTIYNEQFF. The CDR3, as DNA: TGTGCCAGCAGCGCCCTTCACACCATTTACAATGAGCAGTTCTTC.

This chain uses TRBV9 with TRBJ1-6; D is perhaps TRBD1 (5 bases). Germline CDR1 SGDLS, CDR2 YYNGEE. The V end was cut by 0 bases, the J end by 7 bases, with 14 bases between. The CDR3 consists of 16 residues. CDR3 in amino acids: CASSVGGGANNSPLHF. As DNA, the CDR3 is TGTGCCAGCAGCGTAGGGGGTGGGGCGAACAATTCACCCCTCCACTTT. Full variable domain (missing parts from reference TRBV9 and TRBJ1-6): DSGVTQTPKHLITATGQRVTLRCSPRSGDLSVYWYQQSLDQGLQFLIQYYNGEERAKGNILERFSAQQFPDLHSELNLSSLELGDSALYFCASSVGGGANNSPLHFGNGTRLTVT.

The chain carries TRBV19 and TRBJ2-7, with TRBD1 identical over 7 bases. Looked up from germline, CDR1 is LNHDA and CDR2 is SQIVND (reference sequence). Losses at the gene ends were 5 bases for V and 1 base for J; bases not matched to a gene: 5. The length of the CDR3 is 14 residues. CDR3 bases: TGTGCCAGTAGTCCGTGGGACAGTTCCTACGAGCAGTACTTC. It is translated as CASSPWDSSYEQYF. Full variable domain (remainder filled in from reference TRBV19 and TRBJ2-7): DGGITQSPKYLFRKEGQNVTLSCEQNLNHDAMYWYRQDPGQGLRLIYYSQIVNDFQKGDIAEGYSVSREKKESFPLTVTSAQKNPTAFYLCASSPWDSSYEQYFGPGTRLTVT.

The chain carries TRBV29-1 and TRBJ2-7; D not resolved. The CDR3 runs to 11 residues. Trimming cost V 4 bases and J 3 bases, with 7 bases left between them. Germline CDR1 and CDR2: SQVTM and ANQGSEA. Here the CDR3 reads CSVVDGYEQYF. Here the CDR3 DNA reads TGCAGCGTTGTAGATGGCTACGAGCAGTACTTC.

This sequence joins TRBV5-1 and TRBJ2-2; tentative D call: TRBD1 (6 bases). Germline CDR1 SGHRS, CDR2 YFSETQ. The CDR3 is 15 amino acids. With 2 bases removed from V and 7 bases from J, the gap between germline ends came to 15 bases. The CDR3 region has the DNA TGCGCCAGCAGCTTACAGGGCTCGGATGGCGGGGAGCTGTTTTTT. This codes for CASSLQGSDGGELFF.

The chain couples TRBV5-6 to TRBJ1-1; 9 nucleotides align to TRBD1. Germline V CDR1 and CDR2: SGHDT, YYEEEE. J was trimmed by 6 bases and V by 5 bases; bases with no gene match: 5. The CDR3 totals 13 residues. This CDR3 reads CASRRTGEPEAFF. CDR3 nucleotides: TGTGCCAGCAGGCGGACAGGGGAGCCTGAAGCTTTCTTT.

Worth noting for this clonotype: At one boundary the junction diverges from the germline segment, which might be a read error. The rearrangement links TRBV7-7 to TRBJ2-7; D is perhaps TRBD1 or TRBD2 (5 bases each). This CDR3 region has 13 residues. Germline loops: CDR1 SSHAT, CDR2 FNYEAQ (reference sequence). The CDR3 DNA follows: TGTGCTAGCAGCTATAGGGACGGCTACGAGCAGTACTTC. Residues: CASSYRDGYEQYF. Based on the CDR3 plus reference TRBV7-7 and TRBJ2-7, the full variable domain is GAGVSQSPRYKVTKRGQDVTLRCDPISSHATLYWYQQALGQGPEFLTYFNYEAQPDKSGLPSDRFSAERPEGSISTLTIQRTEQRDSAMYRCASSYRDGYEQYFGPGTRLTVT.

In its sample, this clonotype was seen once. V gene TRBV9 combines with J gene TRBJ2-1, with 10 positions matching TRBD2. Germline CDR1 is SGDLS and CDR2 is YYNGEE. The CDR3 loop spans 14 amino acids. Germline trimming cut 0 bases from V and 8 bases from J; bases unmatched to any gene: 2. The DNA of the CDR3 is TGTGCCAGCAGCGTAGTCGGGACTAGCGATGAGCAGTTCTTC. Amino acids: CASSVVGTSDEQFF.

The chain joins TRBV20-1 to TRBJ2-2; 9 bases agree with TRBD1. The CDR3 sequence is 14 residues long. The V gene's germline CDR1 is DFQATT and CDR2 SNEGSKA (reference sequence). V dropped 7 bases and J dropped 3; count of bases not matched to a gene: 6. CDR3 bases: TGCAGTGTTAGGGACAGGGATTACACCGGGGAGCTGTTTTTT. Its protein is CSVRDRDYTGELFF.

The chain uses TRBV20-1 and TRBJ2-7; D is uncertain. CDR1 is DFQATT, CDR2 SNEGSKA, per germline (reference sequence). CDR3 length: 12 amino acids. The germline V and J ends were trimmed by 6 bases and 1 base, with 10 bases remaining between them. In DNA form, the CDR3 reads TGCAGTGCCTCTAAAGAGTCCTACGAGCAGTACTTC. It is translated as CSASKESYEQYF.

The chain couples TRBV7-9 to TRBJ2-7, with 10 bases lining up with TRBD1. Germline trimming cut 7 bases from V and 3 bases from J; bases unmatched to any gene: 12. This CDR3 spans 16 amino acids. Germline V lookup: CDR1 SEHNR, CDR2 FQNEAQ (reference sequence). CDR3 sequence (DNA): TGTGCCAGCACCCGAACCGAGGGACAGGGGTACTACGAGCAGTACTTC. This codes for CASTRTEGQGYYEQYF.

This chain uses TRBV27 with TRBJ2-7; D not certain. Germline CDR1 and CDR2: MNHEY and SMNVEV (reference sequence). Trimming took off 3 bases at V and 0 bases at J, with 12 bases between the two ends. The CDR3 has 15 residues. The CDR3 protein is CASSLSPGLSYEQYF. CDR3 in DNA: TGTGCCAGCAGTTTGAGCCCGGGTCTCTCCTACGAGCAGTACTTC.

The rearrangement links TRBV12-3 or TRBV12-4 to TRBJ2-1, with D uncertain. The CDR3 is made up of 13 amino acids. Trimming shortened V by 7 bases and J by 5 bases, and 12 bases separated the two germline ends. CDR3 residues: CASTPDNHNEQFF. The DNA for the CDR3 is TGTGCCAGCACCCCTGACAACCACAATGAGCAGTTCTTC.

This chain links TRBV6-1 with TRBJ2-5, with D perhaps TRBD2 (6 bases). The germline CDR1 and CDR2 sequences are MNHNS and SASEGT. CDR3 length: 13 residues. V was trimmed by 6 bases and J by 7 bases, leaving 15 bases between them. Here the CDR3 reads CASSPEFGGTQYF. CDR3 nucleotide sequence: TGTGCCAGCAGCCCGGAGTTCGGGGGGACCCAGTACTTC.

This chain connects TRBV5-5 to TRBJ2-5; D is ambiguous. Germline V gene sequence: CDR1 SGHKS, CDR2 YYEKEE (reference sequence). Between the trimmed V and J ends, which lost 4 bases and 2 bases, there was a span of 15 bases. This CDR3 contains 15 residues. The CDR3, as DNA: TGTGCCAGCAGCACGGACGAAATATTACAAGAGACCCAGTACTTC. Translated: CASSTDEILQETQYF.

This clonotype was seen only once. This chain joins TRBV4-1 and TRBJ2-1; 9 bases line up with TRBD2. The CDR3 runs to 17 residues. The germline V gene encodes CDR1 MGHRA and CDR2 YSYEKL. V shed 8 bases and J 2 bases; nucleotides not matched to a gene: 13. CDR3 protein: CASQKGLAGIPYNEQFF. CDR3 bases: TGCGCCAGCCAGAAGGGGCTAGCGGGGATCCCCTACAATGAGCAGTTCTTC.